Below are 7 T cell receptor beta chains sequenced from a single sample in a study of identical twins. TCRdb re-called the 5' RACE reads with MiXCR, one entry per CDR3 protein. Of 1.5 million to 2 million distinct CDR3 sequences listed, 32% were seen once; the top ten hold about 0.27%. Material for sequencing was cord blood. These receptor sequences come from a newborn girl in good health.

The chain couples TRBV7-8 to TRBJ1-6; perhaps TRBD1 as D (5 bases). V was clipped by 6 bases and J by 9 bases, with 18 bases between them. This CDR3 is built from 15 residues. CDR1 is SGHVS, CDR2 FQNEAQ, per germline. CDR3 loop: CASSSRWGEGSPLHF. In DNA, the CDR3 is TGTGCCAGCAGTTCAAGATGGGGGGAGGGTTCACCCCTCCACTTT.

This clonotype was counted many times. This chain joins TRBV13 and TRBJ1-1; D call uncertain. This CDR3 comprises 11 residues. Trimming stripped 5 bases from V and 5 bases from J, with 6 bases between. Germline CDR1 reads PRHDT; CDR2 reads FYEKMQ (reference sequence). CDR3 nucleotide sequence: TGTGCCAGCAGCCCCCAAACTGAAGCTTTCTTT. Its translation: CASSPQTEAFF. The variable domain in full, with the rest retrieved from reference TRBV13 and TRBJ1-1, is AAGVIQSPRHLIKEKRETATLKCYPIPRHDTVYWYQQGPGQDPQFLISFYEKMQSDKGSIPDRFSAQQFSDYHSELNMSSLELGDSALYFCASSPQTEAFFGQGTRLTVV.

This clonotype was recorded a few times. The rearrangement joins TRBV20-1 to TRBJ1-2; 7 bases are a match to TRBD1. Germline lookup yields CDR1 DFQATT and CDR2 SNEGSKA (reference sequence). The CDR3 sequence is 13 residues long. Germline trimming cut 6 bases from V and 0 bases from J; bases unmatched to any gene: 4. This chain's CDR3 is CSAQQGPNYGYTF. For the CDR3, the DNA is TGCAGTGCCCAACAGGGGCCTAACTATGGCTACACCTTC.

The rearrangement joins TRBV28 to TRBJ1-5; no definite D call. CDR3 length equals 13 residues. Germline CDR1 is MDHEN and CDR2 is SYDVKM. Trimming took 8 bases from V and 9 from J, leaving 17 bases between them. The CDR3 is CASLAADRLPQHF. CDR3 nucleotide sequence: TGTGCCAGCCTCGCGGCAGATAGGCTGCCCCAGCATTTT.

This sequence joins TRBV10-3 and TRBJ2-1; TRBD2 is a possible D gene (6 bases). CDR1 ENHRY and CDR2 SYGVKD come from the germline V gene. The V gene lost 6 bases and the J gene lost 6 bases, with 6 bases spanning the gap. The CDR3 runs to 11 residues. The DNA for the CDR3 is TGTGCCATCAGGGGGGGCAATGAGCAGTTCTTC. Protein: CAIRGGNEQFF.

This clonotype was picked up many times. The chain has TRBV3-1 and TRBJ2-3; D gene uncertain. CDR1 is LGHDT and CDR2 is YNNKEL in the germline V gene (reference sequence). Trimming took off 1 base at V and 0 bases at J, with 8 bases between the two ends. This CDR3 is 15 amino acids long. The CDR3 DNA reads as TGTGCCAGCAGCCAAGGTCCAGGCAGCACAGATACGCAGTATTTT. Amino acids: CASSQGPGSTDTQYF.

The CDR3 DNA sequence: TGTGCCAGCAGCACCGGGAGCGCCGGGGAGCTGTTTTTT. It specifies CASSTGSAGELFF. The gene calls are TRBV4-2 and TRBJ2-2, with D possibly matching TRBD2 (6 bases). V was clipped by 5 bases and J by 6 bases, with 10 bases between them. Germline CDR1 and CDR2: LGHNA and YNFKEQ. The length of the CDR3 is 13 residues.